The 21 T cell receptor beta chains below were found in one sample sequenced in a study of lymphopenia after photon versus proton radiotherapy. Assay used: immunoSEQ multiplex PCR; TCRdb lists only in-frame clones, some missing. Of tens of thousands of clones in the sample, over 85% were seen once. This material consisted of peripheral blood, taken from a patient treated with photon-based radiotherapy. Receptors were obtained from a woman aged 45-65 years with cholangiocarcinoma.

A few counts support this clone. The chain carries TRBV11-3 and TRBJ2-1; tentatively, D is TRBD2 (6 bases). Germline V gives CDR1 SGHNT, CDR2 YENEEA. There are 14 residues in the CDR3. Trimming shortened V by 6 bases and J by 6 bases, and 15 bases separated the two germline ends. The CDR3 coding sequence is TGTGCCAGCAGTAGACCGGGACTCTCCAATGAGCAGTTCTTC. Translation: CASSRPGLSNEQFF. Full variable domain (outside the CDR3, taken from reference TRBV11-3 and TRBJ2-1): EAGVVQSPRYKIIEKKQPVAFWCNPISGHNTLYWYLQNLGQGPELLIRYENEEAVDDSQLPKDRFSAERLKGVDSTLKIQPAELGDSAVYLCASSRPGLSNEQFFGPGTRLTVL.

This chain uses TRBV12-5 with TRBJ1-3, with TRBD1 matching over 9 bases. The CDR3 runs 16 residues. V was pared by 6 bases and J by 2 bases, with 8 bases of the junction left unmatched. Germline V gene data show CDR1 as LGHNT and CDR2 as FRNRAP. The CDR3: CASGLTGGSPGNTIYF. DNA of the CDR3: TGTGCTAGTGGCCTCACAGGGGGCTCGCCTGGAAACACCATATATTTT.

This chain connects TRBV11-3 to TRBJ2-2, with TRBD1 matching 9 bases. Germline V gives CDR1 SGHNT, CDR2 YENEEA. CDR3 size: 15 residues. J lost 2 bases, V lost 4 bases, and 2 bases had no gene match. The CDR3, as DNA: TGTGCCAGCAGCTCGGACAGGGGCAACACCGGGGAGCTGTTTTTT. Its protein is CASSSDRGNTGELFF.

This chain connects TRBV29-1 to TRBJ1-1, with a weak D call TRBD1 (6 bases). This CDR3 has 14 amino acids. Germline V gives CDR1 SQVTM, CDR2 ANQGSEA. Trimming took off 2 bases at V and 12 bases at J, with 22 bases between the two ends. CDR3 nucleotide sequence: TGCAGCGTTGAATCGGGCGCGGGCGGGGGCCGGTCTTTCTTT. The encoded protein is CSVESGAGGGRSFF.

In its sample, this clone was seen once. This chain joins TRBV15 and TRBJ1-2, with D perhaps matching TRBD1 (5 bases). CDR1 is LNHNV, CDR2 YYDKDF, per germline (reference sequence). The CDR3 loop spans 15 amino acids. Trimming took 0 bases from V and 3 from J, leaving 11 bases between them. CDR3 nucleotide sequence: TGTGCCACCAGCAGAGATCTAGGAGGGGACTATGGCTACACCTTC. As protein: CATSRDLGGDYGYTF.

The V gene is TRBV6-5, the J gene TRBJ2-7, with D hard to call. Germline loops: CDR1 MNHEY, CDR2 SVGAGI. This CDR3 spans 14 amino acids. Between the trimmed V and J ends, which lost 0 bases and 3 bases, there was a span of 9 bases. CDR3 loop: CASSYSGTYYEQYF. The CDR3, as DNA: TGTGCCAGCAGTTACTCGGGAACATACTACGAGCAGTACTTC.

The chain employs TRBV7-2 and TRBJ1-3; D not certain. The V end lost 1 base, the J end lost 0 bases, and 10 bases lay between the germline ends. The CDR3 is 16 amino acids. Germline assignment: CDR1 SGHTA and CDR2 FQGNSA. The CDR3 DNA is TGTGCCAGCAGCTTAGGACCTCCATCCTCTGGAAACACCATATATTTT. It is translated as CASSLGPPSSGNTIYF.

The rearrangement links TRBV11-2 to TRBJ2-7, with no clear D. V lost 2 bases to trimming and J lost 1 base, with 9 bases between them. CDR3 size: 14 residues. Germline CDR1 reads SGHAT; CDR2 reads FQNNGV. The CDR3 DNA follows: TGTGCCAGCAGCTTATTCGAGGAATCCTACGAGCAGTACTTC. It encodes CASSLFEESYEQYF.

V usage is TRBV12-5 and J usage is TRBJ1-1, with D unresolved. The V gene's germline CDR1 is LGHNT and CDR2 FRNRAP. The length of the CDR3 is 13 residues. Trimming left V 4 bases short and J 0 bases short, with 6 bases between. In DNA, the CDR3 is TGTGCTAGTGGTTCAACGATGAACACTGAAGCTTTCTTT. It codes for CASGSTMNTEAFF.

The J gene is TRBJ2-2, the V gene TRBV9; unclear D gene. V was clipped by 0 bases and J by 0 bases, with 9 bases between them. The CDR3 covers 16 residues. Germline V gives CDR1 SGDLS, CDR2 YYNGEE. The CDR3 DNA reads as TGTGCCAGCAGCGTAGGGGTTTCGGCGAACACCGGGGAGCTGTTTTTT. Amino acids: CASSVGVSANTGELFF. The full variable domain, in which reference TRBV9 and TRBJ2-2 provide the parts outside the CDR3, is DSGVTQTPKHLITATGQRVTLRCSPRSGDLSVYWYQQSLDQGLQFLIQYYNGEERAKGNILERFSAQQFPDLHSELNLSSLELGDSALYFCASSVGVSANTGELFFGEGSRLTVL.

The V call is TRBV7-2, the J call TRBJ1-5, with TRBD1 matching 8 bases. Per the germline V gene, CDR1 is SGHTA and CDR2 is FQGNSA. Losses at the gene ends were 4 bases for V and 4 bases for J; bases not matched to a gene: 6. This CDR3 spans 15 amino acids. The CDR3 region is CASSWTGSRNQPQHF. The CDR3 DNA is TGTGCCAGCAGCTGGACAGGGAGTAGGAATCAGCCCCAGCATTTT.

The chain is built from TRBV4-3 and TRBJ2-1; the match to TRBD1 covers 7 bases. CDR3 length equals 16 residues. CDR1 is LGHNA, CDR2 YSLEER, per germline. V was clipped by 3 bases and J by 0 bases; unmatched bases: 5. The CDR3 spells CASSHLTGSSYNEQFF. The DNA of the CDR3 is TGCGCCAGCAGCCACCTGACAGGGAGCTCCTACAATGAGCAGTTCTTC.

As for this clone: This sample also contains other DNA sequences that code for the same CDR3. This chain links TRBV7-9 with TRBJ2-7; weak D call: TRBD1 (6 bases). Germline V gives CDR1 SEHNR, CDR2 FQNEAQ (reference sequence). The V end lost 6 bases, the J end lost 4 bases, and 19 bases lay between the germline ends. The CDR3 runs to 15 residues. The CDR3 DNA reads TGTGCCAGCAGTAGGATGGGGCAGGGGCCGTACGAGCAGTACTTC. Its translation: CASSRMGQGPYEQYF.

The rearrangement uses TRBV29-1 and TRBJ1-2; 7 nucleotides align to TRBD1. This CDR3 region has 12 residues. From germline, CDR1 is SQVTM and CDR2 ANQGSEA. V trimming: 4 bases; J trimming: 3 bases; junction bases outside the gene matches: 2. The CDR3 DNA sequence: TGCAGCGTTGGTACAGGGGACTATGGCTACACCTTC. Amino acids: CSVGTGDYGYTF.

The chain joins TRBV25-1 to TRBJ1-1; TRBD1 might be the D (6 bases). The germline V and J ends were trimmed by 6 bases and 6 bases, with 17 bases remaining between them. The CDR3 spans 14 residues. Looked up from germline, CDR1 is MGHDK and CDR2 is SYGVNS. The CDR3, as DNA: TGTGCCAGCAGCGTAGCCGGACAGAGGGCTGAAGCTTTCTTT. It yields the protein CASSVAGQRAEAFF.

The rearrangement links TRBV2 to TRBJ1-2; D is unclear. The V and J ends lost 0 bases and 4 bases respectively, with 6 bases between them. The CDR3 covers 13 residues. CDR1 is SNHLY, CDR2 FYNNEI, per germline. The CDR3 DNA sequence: TGTGCCAGCAGTGAAGCCGGTCGCTATGGCTACACCTTC. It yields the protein CASSEAGRYGYTF.

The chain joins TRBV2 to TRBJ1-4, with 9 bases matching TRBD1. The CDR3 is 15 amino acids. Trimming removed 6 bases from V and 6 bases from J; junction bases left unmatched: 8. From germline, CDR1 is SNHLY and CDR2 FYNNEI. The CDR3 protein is CASRDLDRGYEKLFF. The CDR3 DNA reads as TGTGCCAGCAGGGATTTGGACAGGGGATATGAAAAACTGTTTTTT.

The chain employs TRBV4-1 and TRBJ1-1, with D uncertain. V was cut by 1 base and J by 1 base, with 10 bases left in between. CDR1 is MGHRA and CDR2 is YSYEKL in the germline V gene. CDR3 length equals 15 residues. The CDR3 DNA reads TGCGCCAGCAGCCAAGCGGCAGTTGGGAACACTGAAGCTTTCTTT. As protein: CASSQAAVGNTEAFF.

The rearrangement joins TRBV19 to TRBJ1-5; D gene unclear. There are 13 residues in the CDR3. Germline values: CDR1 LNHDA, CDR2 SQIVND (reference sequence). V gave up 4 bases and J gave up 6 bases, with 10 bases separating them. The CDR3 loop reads CASSKGLGQPQHF. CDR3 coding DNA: TGTGCCAGTAGTAAAGGTCTGGGTCAGCCCCAGCATTTT.

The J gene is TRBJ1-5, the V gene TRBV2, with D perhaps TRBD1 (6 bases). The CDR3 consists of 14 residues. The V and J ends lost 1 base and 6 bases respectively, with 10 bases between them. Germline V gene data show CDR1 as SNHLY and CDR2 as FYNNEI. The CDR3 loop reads CASSEVGRGQPQHF. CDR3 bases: TGTGCCAGCAGTGAAGTTGGCAGGGGTCAGCCCCAGCATTTT.

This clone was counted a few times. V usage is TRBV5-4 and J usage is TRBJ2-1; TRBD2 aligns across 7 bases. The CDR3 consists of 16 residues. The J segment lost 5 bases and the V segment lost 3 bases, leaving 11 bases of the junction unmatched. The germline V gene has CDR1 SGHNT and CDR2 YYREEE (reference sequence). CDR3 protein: CASSSDGLVIHNEQFF. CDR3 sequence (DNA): TGTGCCAGCAGCTCGGATGGACTAGTCATCCACAATGAGCAGTTCTTC.